Included here is one T cell receptor (beta chain) sequence, with context. The clone's antigen remains unknown. The sample holds no much larger clone one base away, and base qualities are not on file. This entry comes from a study of cytomegalovirus exposure and HLA in healthy donors (dated by TCRdb to 2015 to 2018). Study-wide context: According to an earlier analysis of a few hundred of the donors, about 179 million T cells yielded roughly 100 million unique TCR beta sequences and about 300 Gb of sequence data. The T cell repertoires of 666 subjects were profiled by immunosequencing and related to cytomegalovirus serostatus. The number of donors typed differed by locus, with about 629-630 for A, B, C, DRB1 and DQB1, around 500 for DQA1, 606 for DPA1, and 400 to 490 for DPB1. A separate validation cohort of roughly 130 different subjects was used in addition to the approximately 700-subject first cohort. Class I and class II HLA loci were covered by the typing at four-digit resolution. Across 398 genotyped donors of the cohort, an average of about 240,000 unique TCR beta nucleotide sequences per donor were sequenced, and 15% to 20% of those sequences were non-productive. A later analysis re-examined previously published TCR beta repertoires from more than 600 donors and added high-resolution HLA genotyping to investigate patterns of TCR occurrence. A later genetic analysis used genome-wide SNP genotypes for about 65% of the roughly 700 donors, treating that subset as a discovery cohort. The study aimed to test whether cataloging public T cell receptors could reveal signatures of past pathogen exposure. About 300 gigabases of sequencing data and 70 million to 100 million unique TCR sequences were included in an early release covering under 650 HLA-typed donors. About five DR-DQ haplotypes were treated as single units for association and clustering because of strong linkage in the cohort. Every repertoire in the discovery cohort had been generated on one and the same sequencing platform. Rather than drawing on any new phenotypic data, the later analysis identified candidate immune exposures from TCR beta sequences and the way those sequences occurred across donors. Donor age, sex, ethnicity and CMV serostatus were collected together with the repertoire data. In an earlier analysis of 550 to 700 of the donors, high-throughput TCR beta sequencing was used to judge whether each TCR beta V gene segment behaved as functional or pseudogenic. Among the approximately 430 genotyped donors, 75% to 90% belonged to the genetic ancestry cluster associated with self-reported Caucasian donors. To predict cytomegalovirus infection status, the study combined high-throughput TCR immunosequencing, statistical association of individual TCRs with disease status, and machine learning.

Libraries were built with the immunoSEQ multiplex PCR assay. For the multiplex PCR, a mixture combining 60 forward primers for TCR Vbeta segments and 13 reverse primers for TCR Jbeta segments was used. The CDR3 region of rearranged TCR beta genes was amplified from genomic DNA by a multiplex PCR assay. On the Illumina HiSeq System, the amplified TCR beta libraries were sequenced as 87-base-pair reads. The study's own analysis went as follows. Across the 600 to 700 repertoires, a later analysis counted around 80 million unique TCR beta chains, around 11 million of which were shared by at least two donors. Raw reads were error-corrected and collapsed into unique sequences by a nearest-neighbor algorithm in which closely related sequences were merged to remove PCR and sequencing errors. CDR3 sequences were aligned to IMGT reference sequences to assign V, D and J gene segments. Each retained sequence needed at least a six-nucleotide match to both a V gene segment and a J gene segment. A rearrangement counted as productive if the CDR3 had no stop codons and remained in frame with V and J, and every other rearrangement counted as non-productive. Following IMGT convention, CDR3 was defined as the stretch from the second conserved V-encoded cysteine up to the conserved J-encoded phenylalanine. The earlier analysis of 550 to 650 of the donors excluded any sequence lacking an unambiguous match to a single V gene segment. An earlier analysis of over 450 of the donors classified V segments as functional when productive rearrangements were above 56.7% and as segregating when the standard deviation between donors was above 5%. A statistical classification framework was developed to diagnose cytomegalovirus status using the catalog of TCR beta chain sequences. V and J gene assignment, in a later analysis, came from comparing TCR nucleotide sequences with IMGT/GENE-DB human TR gene sequences. In a later analysis, CDR3 sequences and most-parsimonious VDJ recombination scenarios were assigned using the TCRdist pipeline. In a later analysis, each TCR beta chain was defined by its CDR3 amino acid sequence together with its V-gene family, and reads lacking a unique V-gene family were excluded. In a later analysis, some 600 highly shared, low-generation-probability nucleotide sequences were removed to address suspected cross-contamination and a sequencing artifact. In a later analysis, a clonal expansion index was calculated for each public chain from normalized within-repertoire ranks of inferred template counts. A later analysis computed generation probabilities with a VDJ recombination model fitted to out-of-frame rearrangements, and checked the results against IGoR. A later analysis scored TCR-TCR, TCR-HLA and TCR-CMV co-occurrence with hypergeometric tests, applying a repertoire-size bias correction to TCR pairs. In a later analysis, false discovery rates were estimated by permuting HLA or CMV assignments 20 times. In a later analysis, co-occurring TCRs were grouped using DBSCAN, and TCRdist sequence similarity was added for clustering within HLA-allele-positive subsets. Co-occurrence clustering excluded repertoires with fewer than 30,000 or more than 120,000 public chains, plus five with anomalous nucleotide sharing. What TCRdb holds here is the immuneACCESS table cut down to in-frame rearrangements. Part of the clones is not present; checked against another copy, under half of the missing clones reflect an unresolved V gene, and the others are unexplained. D and trimming come from the DNA, and the V and J calls and clone size come from that table. For this sample the table gives about 140,000 clones, of which over 70% were detected only once. Approximately 7% of the sample lies in the top ten.

What the study reported, not specific to this receptor: While some public TCRs were present in many individuals, most TCR sequences turned up only very rarely across donors. When HLA alleles, especially DR and DQ, strongly co-occurred, TCR associations were difficult to assign to individual alleles. In a later analysis, several top co-occurrence clusters were reported to appear linked to parvovirus B19, influenza, CMV and Epstein-Barr virus. For the cohort, immune exposure information was limited to CMV serostatus. Because HLA typing was missing for some donors at each locus, association tests included only the typed subset. Only TCR beta chains were sequenced in this cohort, and the absence of alpha or paired-chain data limited detectable features. A few of the identified cytomegalovirus-associated TCR beta chains were confirmed in vitro to be specific for cytomegalovirus antigens. In a later analysis, the rate of TCR association differed among HLA loci, with DRB1 alleles having the most associated TCRs and HLA-C alleles having the fewest. Some IMGT-functional V segments, including TRBV6-2 and TRBV6-3, could not be distinguished by the 87-base-pair reads and were therefore excluded. V-gene and J-gene trimming of TCR beta chains was associated with a missense DCLRE1C variant in a later genetic analysis, and the association was replicated in an independent cohort. It was suggested by the authors that the approach could potentially be generalized to other disease states and immunological phenotypes. Most CMV-associated TCR beta chains appeared to be HLA-restricted in a later analysis, and the HLA associations seemed to be driven largely by CMV exposure. In an earlier analysis of some 640 of the donors, most TCR beta V segments were observed in productive rearrangements about 90% or about 30% of the time, broadly matching IMGT annotations. A cluster of highly shared sequence variants was judged likely to be a technical artifact of the sequencing pipeline. A further reported finding was that TCR beta sequences accurately predicted the HLA-A and HLA-B alleles for most subjects in the first cohort. Compared with equally common non-associated chains, HLA-associated TCR beta chains in a later analysis were more clonally expanded and had lower generation probabilities. Some 15 rarely observed V segments, including chromosome 9 orphons, were excluded from the earlier analysis of 550 to 700 of the donors because counts were too low. Linkage disequilibrium might explain the correlated functional status among segregating V segments, but an unknown experimental factor could not be ruled out. At a false discovery rate of 0.05, a later analysis linked roughly 17,000 TCR beta sequences to specific HLA alleles. The presence/absence analyses assumed that sequencing depth was roughly uniform across donors, and that assumption may not be true. According to a later genetic analysis, donors in an Asian-associated ancestry cluster had fewer N-insertions in productive TCRs than the roughly 670-donor mean. A total of 150 to 200 TCR beta chains were listed by the study as associated with cytomegalovirus. Cytomegalovirus status was reported to be diagnosed by the classifier with high specificity and sensitivity in both the original and validation cohorts.

The cohort consisted of 650 to 850 healthy bone marrow donors. All cohort members were sampled while nominally healthy, although unrecorded immune exposures were likely present. The donor was CMV seropositive and was included in the group of some 290 seropositive cohort members. A peripheral blood sample was provided by each donor, and peripheral blood mononuclear cells were used for TCR beta sequencing. Genomic DNA extraction from the blood cell samples was performed with the Qiagen DNeasy Blood Extraction Kit. The germline V gene encodes CDR1 SEHNR and CDR2 FQNEAQ (reference sequence). V sheds 5 bases and J sheds 5 bases, leaving 18 bases between their ends. The CDR3 runs 15 residues from the cysteine to the phenylalanine. Only CDR3 DNA remains: 45 bases, in frame from the first base.

This clonotype was obtained from a man in his forties or fifties in good health and CMV-seropositive. The V gene is TRBV7-9 and the J gene is TRBJ2-5; perhaps TRBD2 is the D gene, with 7 bases matching. Sequences were obtained from PBMCs. The bases are TGTGCCAGCAGCGCCGTCGCCGGGGGGCGGGAGACCCAGTACTTC. It is translated as CASSAVAGGRETQYF.